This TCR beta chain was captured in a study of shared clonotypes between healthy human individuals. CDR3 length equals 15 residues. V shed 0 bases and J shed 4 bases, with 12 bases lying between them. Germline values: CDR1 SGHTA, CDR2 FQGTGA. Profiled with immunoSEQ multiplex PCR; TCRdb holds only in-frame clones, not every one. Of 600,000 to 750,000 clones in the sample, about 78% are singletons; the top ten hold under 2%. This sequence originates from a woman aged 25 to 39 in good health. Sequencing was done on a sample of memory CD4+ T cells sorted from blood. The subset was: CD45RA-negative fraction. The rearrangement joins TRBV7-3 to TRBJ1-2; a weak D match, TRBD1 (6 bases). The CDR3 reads CASSLTAGDPYGYTF. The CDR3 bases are TGTGCCAGCAGCTTAACGGCAGGGGATCCCTATGGCTACACCTTC.